Each of the 27 T cell receptor beta chains below was sequenced from the same sample in a study of CD8 T cells in Susac syndrome. Random hexamers served to reverse transcribe roughly 0.45 to 1 ug RNA. TCRdb recomputed calls from the immunoSEQ multiplex PCR reads with MiXCR, one row per CDR3 protein. The sample records under 200,000 distinct CDR3 sequences, approximately 95% being singletons. Sequencing was performed on CD8+ T cells from PBMCs. These TCRs come from a human donor with multiple sclerosis.

The chain links TRBV27 to TRBJ2-1; 7 nucleotides line up with TRBD2. V lost 7 bases to trimming and J lost 1 base; unmatched junction nucleotides: 7. Germline assignment: CDR1 MNHEY and CDR2 SMNVEV (reference sequence). CDR3 length: 15 amino acids. The CDR3 protein is CASNLGGASYNEQFF. CDR3 sequence (DNA): TGTGCCAGCAACCTGGGAGGGGCGTCCTACAATGAGCAGTTCTTC.

The V call is TRBV20-1, the J call TRBJ1-5, with a tentative D call TRBD1 (6 bases). Germline V gene sequence: CDR1 DFQATT, CDR2 SNEGSKA (reference sequence). V was cut by 0 bases and J by 0 bases, with 15 bases left in between. The CDR3 runs 17 residues. The CDR3 region has the DNA TGCAGTGCTAGAGATGGGCCGACAGGTTATAGCAATCAGCCCCAGCATTTT. Protein sequence: CSARDGPTGYSNQPQHF.

The chain has TRBV28 and TRBJ1-1, with D unclear. In germline, CDR1 is MDHEN, CDR2 SYDVKM. CDR3 length: 10 amino acids. V gave up 4 bases and J gave up 4 bases, with 1 base separating them. CDR3 bases: TGTGCCAGCAGTTCCACTGAAGCTTTCTTT. It specifies CASSSTEAFF.

The rearrangement joins TRBV20-1 to TRBJ1-4; TRBD1 matches 9 bases. Germline V gene data show CDR1 as DFQATT and CDR2 as SNEGSKA (reference sequence). CDR3 length: 14 amino acids. Unmatched junction bases numbered 9, after V lost 6 bases and J lost 7 bases. The CDR3 sequence: CSAVNRGRGEKLFF. CDR3 DNA: TGCAGTGCGGTTAACAGGGGGCGCGGTGAAAAACTGTTTTTT.

V gene TRBV6-6 combines with J gene TRBJ2-1; D is unclear. CDR1 and CDR2 from the germline V gene are MNHNY and SVGAGI (reference sequence). This CDR3 comprises 12 residues. Deletions cut 7 bases from V and 4 bases from J, with 8 bases between. In DNA form, the CDR3 reads TGTGCCAGCATTCGCGGATACAATGAGCAGTTCTTC. Translated, it gives CASIRGYNEQFF.

The chain has TRBV29-1 and TRBJ2-3; TRBD1 is a possible D gene (5 bases). This CDR3 contains 14 residues. Germline-derived CDR1 and CDR2 are SQVTM and ANQGSEA. The V gene lost 3 bases and the J gene lost 2 bases, with 12 bases spanning the gap. The CDR3 reads CSVDTQEPTDTQYF. DNA for the CDR3: TGCAGCGTTGACACACAGGAGCCCACAGATACGCAGTATTTT.

The rearrangement links TRBV4-1 to TRBJ2-1, with D uncertain. Trimming left V 1 base short and J 5 bases short, with 6 bases between. Germline CDR1 and CDR2: MGHRA and YSYEKL. The CDR3 contains 13 residues. The CDR3 DNA sequence: TGCGCCAGCAGCCAAGGGACGCACAATGAGCAGTTCTTC. Its translation is CASSQGTHNEQFF.

The sample holds one count of this clonotype. The chain joins TRBV27 to TRBJ1-2, with TRBD1 matching over 7 bases. The CDR3 covers 13 residues. The V gene end was trimmed by 5 bases and the J gene end by 7 bases; junction bases not matched to a gene: 7. The germline V gene encodes CDR1 MNHEY and CDR2 SMNVEV (reference sequence). CDR3 DNA sequence: TGTGCCAGCAGTCCAGGAGGGGGCAGTGGCTACACCTTC. It codes for CASSPGGGSGYTF.

This chain joins TRBV9 and TRBJ2-3; D remains ambiguous. Germline CDR1 is SGDLS and CDR2 is YYNGEE. The CDR3 loop spans 16 amino acids. V lost 1 base and J 6 bases, leaving 18 bases between the germline ends. The CDR3 here is CASSVLRTPVGDTQYF. CDR3 coding DNA: TGTGCCAGCAGCGTATTACGGACCCCGGTGGGTGATACGCAGTATTTT. Filled out from reference TRBV9 and TRBJ2-3, the complete variable domain reads DSGVTQTPKHLITATGQRVTLRCSPRSGDLSVYWYQQSLDQGLQFLIQYYNGEERAKGNILERFSAQQFPDLHSELNLSSLELGDSALYFCASSVLRTPVGDTQYFGPGTRLTVL.

This clonotype was seen a few times. The J gene is TRBJ2-3, the V gene TRBV29-1, with no clear D. In germline, CDR1 is SQVTM, CDR2 ANQGSEA. The CDR3 covers 10 residues. V was shortened by 5 bases and J by 6 bases, with 6 bases between the two germline ends. CDR3 sequence (DNA): TGCAGCGTTCGTTCGGATACGCAGTATTTT. Protein product: CSVRSDTQYF.

There are a few counts of this clonotype. The CDR3 loop reads CASSLTENYGYTF. CDR3 coding DNA: TGTGCCAGCAGTCTGACAGAAAACTATGGCTACACCTTC. The V call is TRBV28, the J call TRBJ1-2; D perhaps matches TRBD1 (5 bases). Trimming stripped 5 bases from V and 2 bases from J, with 9 bases between. CDR3 length: 13 residues. Per the germline V gene, CDR1 is MDHEN and CDR2 is SYDVKM.

V usage is TRBV9 and J usage is TRBJ1-2; 7 nucleotides line up with TRBD1. The CDR3 has 17 amino acids. CDR1 SGDLS and CDR2 YYNGEE come from the germline V gene. V gave up 0 bases and J gave up 5 bases; unmatched junction bases: 13. The CDR3 bases are TGTGCCAGCAGCGTAGAGAAGGGGGCTCAGGACCAATATGGCTACACCTTC. This gives the protein CASSVEKGAQDQYGYTF. Variable domain in full (rest from reference TRBV9 and TRBJ1-2): DSGVTQTPKHLITATGQRVTLRCSPRSGDLSVYWYQQSLDQGLQFLIQYYNGEERAKGNILERFSAQQFPDLHSELNLSSLELGDSALYFCASSVEKGAQDQYGYTFGSGTRLTVV.

This chain uses TRBV12-5 with TRBJ1-6; D may be TRBD1 (6 bases). V gave up 4 bases and J gave up 5 bases, with 12 bases separating them. Germline CDR1 LGHNT, CDR2 FRNRAP. The CDR3 length is 15 residues. The CDR3 coding sequence is TGTGCTAGTGGTTCTCTCCAGGGGAATAATTCACCCCTCCACTTT. This gives the protein CASGSLQGNNSPLHF.

The V gene is TRBV27, the J gene TRBJ2-1; 7 bases fit TRBD2. Germline assignment: CDR1 MNHEY and CDR2 SMNVEV (reference sequence). J gave up 6 bases and V 0 bases, and 5 bases lay outside the gene matches. CDR3 length: 15 residues. CDR3 loop: CASSLSASGLNEQFF. CDR3 sequence (DNA): TGTGCCAGCAGTTTATCTGCTAGCGGTCTCAATGAGCAGTTCTTC.

The genes are TRBV18 and TRBJ2-3, with D perhaps TRBD1 or TRBD2 (5 bases each). Germline assignment: CDR1 KGHSH and CDR2 LQKENI. There are 17 residues in the CDR3. Trimming left V 3 bases short and J 2 bases short, with 18 bases between. DNA of the CDR3: TGTGCCAGCTCACCTTCCAGCCGGGGACCTAACACAGATACGCAGTATTTT. It encodes CASSPSSRGPNTDTQYF.

V and J are TRBV20-1 and TRBJ2-7, with 9 positions matching TRBD1. V dropped 7 bases and J dropped 4; count of bases not matched to a gene: 29. From germline, CDR1 is DFQATT and CDR2 SNEGSKA (reference sequence). The CDR3 is 20 residues long. CDR3 sequence: CSDKPEGTGPHRTMLYEQYF. CDR3 DNA: TGCAGTGACAAGCCAGAAGGGACAGGGCCCCATCGTACCATGCTTTACGAGCAGTACTTC.

The chain couples TRBV18 to TRBJ1-6; weak D call: TRBD1 (6 bases). Germline V CDR1 and CDR2: KGHSH, LQKENI. This CDR3 comprises 14 residues. Trimming cost V 7 bases and J 4 bases, with 11 bases left between them. The CDR3 sequence is CASFLGQYNSPLHF. The DNA of the CDR3 is TGTGCCAGCTTCCTCGGACAGTATAATTCACCCCTCCACTTT.

This rearrangement joins TRBV29-1 to TRBJ2-5; tentative D call: TRBD1 (5 bases). Germline V gives CDR1 SQVTM, CDR2 ANQGSEA. CDR3 length equals 13 residues. Trimming left V 0 bases short and J 5 bases short, with 10 bases between. The CDR3 sequence: CSVEDRVRETQYF. CDR3 DNA: TGCAGCGTTGAAGACAGGGTGCGGGAGACCCAGTACTTC.

This clonotype was detected only once. The chain couples TRBV18 to TRBJ1-2, with unresolved D. V lost 3 bases to trimming and J lost 9 bases, with 17 bases between them. Germline V CDR1 and CDR2: KGHSH, LQKENI. CDR3 length: 14 residues. The CDR3 DNA follows: TGTGCCAGCTCACCGGGCCCCCTCCTGGTTCGCTACACCTTC. This translates into CASSPGPLLVRYTF.

The chain carries TRBV9 and TRBJ2-3; 12 bases fit TRBD2. J was trimmed by 0 bases and V by 4 bases; bases with no gene match: 9. Germline CDR1 reads SGDLS; CDR2 reads YYNGEE. This CDR3 contains 18 residues. The CDR3 DNA follows: TGTGCCAGCAGCCCAAGACTAGCGGGGGACCTAAGCACAGATACGCAGTATTTT. It specifies CASSPRLAGDLSTDTQYF.

The chain couples TRBV29-1 to TRBJ1-2; D ambiguous. Germline-derived CDR1 and CDR2 are SQVTM and ANQGSEA. V lost 4 bases to trimming and J lost 6 bases, with 15 bases between them. CDR3 length equals 13 residues. CDR3 sequence reads: CSVAQLGFHGYTF. The DNA of the CDR3 is TGCAGCGTTGCCCAATTGGGGTTTCATGGCTACACCTTC.

The V and J genes are TRBV9 and TRBJ2-7, with 11 nucleotides matching TRBD2. Unmatched junction bases numbered 3, after V lost 4 bases and J lost 3 bases. Per germline, CDR1 SGDLS and CDR2 YYNGEE. CDR3 length: 14 amino acids. The CDR3 spells CASSSGLAVYEQYF. The CDR3 DNA reads TGTGCCAGCAGCTCGGGACTAGCGGTCTACGAGCAGTACTTC.

The V gene is TRBV25-1, the J gene TRBJ2-1, with D uncertain. The V gene lost 2 bases and the J gene lost 8 bases, with 16 bases spanning the gap. Germline assignment: CDR1 MGHDK and CDR2 SYGVNS. The length of the CDR3 is 15 residues. CDR3 sequence reads: CASSEAATLFHEQFF. DNA for the CDR3: TGTGCCAGCAGTGAAGCTGCGACACTTTTCCATGAGCAGTTCTTC.

This chain links TRBV20-1 with TRBJ2-5, with 10 bases matching TRBD2. The CDR3 is 16 residues long. Trimming at V came to 4 bases and at J to 2 bases, leaving 10 bases not matched to a gene. The germline CDR1 and CDR2 sequences are DFQATT and SNEGSKA (reference sequence). The CDR3, as DNA: TGCAGTGCTACCGTCTACGGACTAGCGGTACAAGAGACCCAGTACTTC. This gives the protein CSATVYGLAVQETQYF.

The V gene is TRBV12-3 or TRBV12-4, the J gene TRBJ2-3, with 8 bases that match TRBD2. The CDR3 extends over 16 amino acids. Trimming took 6 bases from V and 4 from J; bases not matched to a gene: 12. The CDR3 DNA follows: TGTGCCAGCAGCCGAACCGGGACTAGAGAGGCAGATACGCAGTATTTT. As protein: CASSRTGTREADTQYF.

The chain combines TRBV20-1 with TRBJ1-6, with 8 bases identical to TRBD1. Germline V gene lookup returns CDR1 DFQATT and CDR2 SNEGSKA (reference sequence). The length of the CDR3 is 16 residues. J gave up 0 bases and V 5 bases, and 6 bases lay outside the gene matches. In DNA, the CDR3 is TGCAGTGCTCTAACAGGGGGTCTCTCCTATAATTCACCCCTCCACTTT. It codes for CSALTGGLSYNSPLHF.

V is TRBV12-3 or TRBV12-4 and J is TRBJ2-3; a weak D match, TRBD2 (6 bases). V shed 3 bases and J shed 1 base, with 11 bases lying between them. CDR3 length: 15 residues. The CDR3 loop reads CASSLGLRRTDTQYF. CDR3 DNA: TGTGCCAGCAGTTTGGGACTTCGACGCACAGATACGCAGTATTTT.